Below, 20 T cell receptor beta chains from the same sample are listed, as sequenced in a study of shared clonotypes between healthy human individuals. Method: immunoSEQ multiplex PCR; TCRdb's copy keeps in-frame clones and lacks some. The profile shows about 340,000 clones, over 70% of them singletons. Material: memory CD4+ T cells sorted from blood. The subset was: CD45RA-negative fraction. These receptors all come from a man aged 30 to 45 in good health.

This chain joins TRBV6-1 and TRBJ1-5; D is possibly TRBD1 (5 bases). V was clipped by 3 bases and J by 0 bases, with 21 bases between them. Germline V gene lookup returns CDR1 MNHNS and CDR2 SASEGT. The CDR3 consists of 19 residues. The CDR3 nucleotides read TGTGCCAGCAGTGAGTTAAGACCTCGCTCTGGGGGTAGCAATCAGCCCCAGCATTTT. Protein product: CASSELRPRSGGSNQPQHF.

V and J are TRBV7-9 and TRBJ1-1; TRBD1 aligns across 7 bases. V dropped 4 bases and J dropped 1; count of bases not matched to a gene: 6. The CDR3 spans 15 residues. The germline V gene has CDR1 SEHNR and CDR2 FQNEAQ (reference sequence). The CDR3 DNA is TGTGCCAGCAGCTCACCCGACAGGGCGAACACTGAAGCTTTCTTT. The encoded protein is CASSSPDRANTEAFF.

This clone appeared a few times. The chain employs TRBV19 and TRBJ2-2; 8 nucleotides match TRBD1. The CDR3 runs 13 residues. CDR1 and CDR2 (germline): LNHDA, SQIVND (reference sequence). Trimming took 7 bases from V and 7 from J; bases not matched to a gene: 5. In nucleotides, the CDR3 is TGTGCCAGTATGCAGGGGGCGCACGGGGAGCTGTTTTTT. Its translation: CASMQGAHGELFF. Full variable domain (missing parts from reference TRBV19 and TRBJ2-2): DGGITQSPKYLFRKEGQNVTLSCEQNLNHDAMYWYRQDPGQGLRLIYYSQIVNDFQKGDIAEGYSVSREKKESFPLTVTSAQKNPTAFYLCASMQGAHGELFFGEGSRLTVL.

This clone has a handful of counts. The V gene is TRBV10-1, the J gene TRBJ1-1; TRBD1 is a possible D gene (6 bases). Looked up from germline, CDR1 is WNHNN and CDR2 is SYGVQD (reference sequence). The CDR3 extends over 19 amino acids. Trimming took 5 bases from V and 5 from J, leaving 30 bases between them. The DNA of the CDR3 is TGCGCCAGCAGTCGGACGAGAAGAGAAGGGGGATGGGAGAAAACTGAAGCTTTCTTT. Translating gives CASSRTRREGGWEKTEAFF.

The CDR3 DNA sequence: TGTGCCAGCAGCCCCGGGGCAGGGTACCAAGAGACCCAGTACTTC. Amino acid sequence: CASSPGAGYQETQYF. This chain connects TRBV11-2 to TRBJ2-5; either TRBD1 or TRBD2 may fit D (5 bases each). The V gene's germline CDR1 is SGHAT and CDR2 FQNNGV. The CDR3 spans 15 residues. V gave up 5 bases and J gave up 0 bases, with 13 bases separating them.

The DNA of the CDR3 is TGCGCCAGCAGCTCGCTCGCCGGCAATGAGCAGTTCTTC. This gives the protein CASSSLAGNEQFF. The chain uses TRBV5-1 and TRBJ2-1, with D unresolved. CDR3 size: 13 residues. Trimming cost V 3 bases and J 6 bases, with 10 bases left between them. Germline V gene data show CDR1 as SGHRS and CDR2 as YFSETQ.

A single count supports this clone. This chain joins TRBV2 and TRBJ2-3, with D perhaps matching TRBD1 (5 bases). Trimming shortened V by 7 bases and J by 6 bases, and 8 bases separated the two germline ends. CDR3 length: 11 amino acids. Germline-derived CDR1 and CDR2 are SNHLY and FYNNEI. CDR3 protein: CASNNRDTQYF. The CDR3, as DNA: TGTGCCAGCAACAACAGGGATACGCAGTATTTT.

The chain carries TRBV5-1 and TRBJ1-1, with 7 bases matching TRBD1. The CDR3 is 13 amino acids. Germline V lookup: CDR1 SGHRS, CDR2 YFSETQ. V trimming: 0 bases; J trimming: 11 bases; junction bases outside the gene matches: 7. The CDR3 DNA reads as TGCGCCAGCAGCTTGGAACGACAGGGTGCGGCTTTCTTT. It encodes CASSLERQGAAFF.

The J gene is TRBJ2-5, the V gene TRBV11-2; D uncertain. Trimming removed 6 bases at V and 4 bases at J, with 12 bases between. CDR3 size: 13 residues. CDR1 is SGHAT, CDR2 FQNNGV, per germline. CDR3 sequence (DNA): TGTGCCAGCAGTATACCCCCGCGAGAGACCCAGTACTTC. Amino acid sequence: CASSIPPRETQYF.

A few counts support this clone. This sample also contains other DNA sequences that code for the same CDR3. V and J are TRBV6-1 and TRBJ1-2; tentatively, D is TRBD1 (6 bases). V shed 6 bases and J shed 8 bases, with 10 bases lying between them. This CDR3 region has 11 residues. Germline V gene sequence: CDR1 MNHNS, CDR2 SASEGT. CDR3 sequence: CASSQGGGYTF. Here the CDR3 DNA reads TGTGCCAGCAGCCAAGGGGGAGGCTACACCTTC.

This clone was seen a few times. CDR3 in amino acids: CASSTPGQTYEQYF. The CDR3 coding sequence is TGTGCCAGCAGTACTCCGGGACAGACCTACGAGCAGTACTTC. This chain uses TRBV6-1 with TRBJ2-7; 7 positions agree with TRBD1. The germline V gene has CDR1 MNHNS and CDR2 SASEGT. Trimming removed 5 bases from V and 2 bases from J; junction bases left unmatched: 6. The CDR3 totals 14 residues.

The chain combines TRBV29-1 with TRBJ2-1; tentative D call: TRBD2 (6 bases). V lost 2 bases, J lost 6 bases, and 11 bases lay in between. Looked up from germline, CDR1 is SQVTM and CDR2 is ANQGSEA. The CDR3 is 13 amino acids. CDR3: CSVESGVSNEQFF. The CDR3, as DNA: TGCAGCGTTGAATCGGGGGTCTCCAATGAGCAGTTCTTC.

This chain uses TRBV15 with TRBJ1-5, with 9 bases fitting TRBD1. After removal of 3 bases from V and 3 bases from J, the junction contained 12 bases not matched to a gene. The CDR3 consists of 18 residues. Looked up from germline, CDR1 is LNHNV and CDR2 is YYDKDF (reference sequence). CDR3 region: CATSRDGRDREFNQPQHF. CDR3 in DNA: TGTGCCACCAGCAGGGACGGTAGGGACAGGGAATTCAATCAGCCCCAGCATTTT.

This chain connects TRBV28 to TRBJ2-1, with D possibly matching TRBD2 (5 bases). This CDR3 is 11 amino acids long. Per the germline V gene, CDR1 is MDHEN and CDR2 is SYDVKM. CDR3 in DNA: TGTGCTAGCGCTACTATATATGAGCAGTTCTTC. Amino acids: CASATIYEQFF.

The chain is built from TRBV2 and TRBJ2-7; no clear D. The CDR3 sequence is 12 residues long. CDR1 SNHLY and CDR2 FYNNEI come from the germline V gene. Trimming removed 7 bases from V and 6 bases from J, with 13 bases in between. The CDR3 DNA follows: TGTGCCAGCAAGGGTAGGTCGGGCGAGCAGTACTTC. Amino acid sequence: CASKGRSGEQYF.

The V and J genes are TRBV5-1 and TRBJ2-3; D perhaps matches TRBD2 (6 bases). Germline V gene lookup returns CDR1 SGHRS and CDR2 YFSETQ. The ends were cut back, 4 bases at V and 4 bases at J, with 19 bases in the middle. CDR3 length: 16 amino acids. CDR3 region: CASSAPGRPGADTQYF. As DNA, the CDR3 is TGCGCCAGCAGCGCTCCGGGGAGGCCCGGGGCAGATACGCAGTATTTT.

The gene calls are TRBV7-3 and TRBJ2-1; 9 bases match TRBD2. V gave up 4 bases and J gave up 7 bases; unmatched junction bases: 11. Looked up from germline, CDR1 is SGHTA and CDR2 is FQGTGA. This CDR3 comprises 16 residues. The CDR3 region has the DNA TGTGCCAGCAGCTCAGGCAGTAGCGGGAGCAGTAATGAGCAGTTCTTC. It encodes CASSSGSSGSSNEQFF. The full variable domain, in which reference TRBV7-3 and TRBJ2-1 provide the parts outside the CDR3, is GAGVSQTPSNKVTEKGKYVELRCDPISGHTALYWYRQSLGQGPEFLIYFQGTGAADDSGLPNDRFFAVRPEGSVSTLKIQRTERGDSAVYLCASSSGSSGSSNEQFFGPGTRLTVL.

The chain links TRBV7-2 to TRBJ2-3; 9 bases are shared with TRBD2. This CDR3 region has 14 residues. V lost 1 base and J lost 4; bases outside the gene matches: 0. The germline gives CDR1 SGHTA, CDR2 FQGNSA. CDR3: CASSLGTSADTQYF. CDR3 nucleotides: TGTGCCAGCAGCTTAGGGACTAGCGCAGATACGCAGTATTTT.

A few counts support this clone. This chain joins TRBV2 and TRBJ2-7; D gene uncertain. The CDR3 contains 10 residues. CDR1 and CDR2 from the germline V gene are SNHLY and FYNNEI. V gave up 5 bases and J gave up 6 bases, with 5 bases separating them. The DNA of the CDR3 is TGTGCCAGCAGTCTTGGCGAGCAGTACTTC. Translation gives CASSLGEQYF.

The V and J genes are TRBV28 and TRBJ1-5; TRBD1 aligns across 9 bases. Germline V gene lookup returns CDR1 MDHEN and CDR2 SYDVKM. CDR3 length: 14 amino acids. J gave up 6 bases and V 6 bases, and 6 bases lay outside the gene matches. CDR3 sequence reads: CASRGTGKSQPQHF. CDR3 in DNA: TGTGCCAGCAGGGGGACAGGGAAGAGTCAGCCCCAGCATTTT.